This TCR beta chain was observed in a study of control samples from healthy donors and cancer patients. There are 14 residues in the CDR3. Deletions cut 5 bases from V and 5 bases from J, with 12 bases between. CDR1 MNHEY and CDR2 SVGAGI come from the germline V gene. Clones were read by immunoSEQ multiplex PCR, and TCRdb kept only the in-frame ones, dropping some. In the table there are 140,000 or so clones, 89% of which are singletons. This chain links TRBV6-5 with TRBJ2-2; D is unclear. The sample was blood. The TCR comes from a man aged 25 to 40 in good health. CDR3 loop: CASSPGVSTGELFF. CDR3 bases: TGTGCCAGCAGTCCTGGGGTGTCGACCGGGGAGCTGTTTTTT.